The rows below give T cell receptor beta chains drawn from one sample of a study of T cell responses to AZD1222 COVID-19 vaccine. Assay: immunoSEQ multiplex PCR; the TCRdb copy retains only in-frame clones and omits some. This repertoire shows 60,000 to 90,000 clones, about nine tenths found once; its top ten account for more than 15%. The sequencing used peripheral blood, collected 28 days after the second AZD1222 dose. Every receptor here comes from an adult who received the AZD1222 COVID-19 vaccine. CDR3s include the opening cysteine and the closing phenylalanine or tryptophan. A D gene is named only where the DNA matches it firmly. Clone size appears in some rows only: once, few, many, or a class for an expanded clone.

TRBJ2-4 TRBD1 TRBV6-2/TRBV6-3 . CTSSSGTAYRNIQYF TGTACCAGCAGTTCCGGGACAGCTTATCGGAACATTCAGTACTTC
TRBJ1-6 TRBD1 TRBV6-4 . CASSDSGQGNSPLHF TGTGCCAGCAGTGACTCGGGACAGGGTAATTCACCCCTCCACTTT
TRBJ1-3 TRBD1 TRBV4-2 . CASSREFGQVGNTIYF TGTGCCAGCAGCCGAGAGTTCGGACAGGTCGGAAACACCATATATTTT
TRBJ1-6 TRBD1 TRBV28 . CASSYSGQGGDSPLHF TGTGCCAGCAGTTATTCAGGACAGGGAGGGGATTCACCCCTCCACTTT
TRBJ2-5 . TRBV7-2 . CASSLIREETQYF TGTGCCAGCAGCTTAATCAGGGAAGAGACCCAGTACTTC
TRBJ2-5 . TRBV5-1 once CASSLGPQETQYF TGCGCCAGCAGCCTTGGCCCCCAAGAGACCCAGTACTTC
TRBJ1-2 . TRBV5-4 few CASSLGGSVEGYTF TGTGCCAGCAGCTTGGGCGGTTCAGTGGAGGGCTACACCTTC
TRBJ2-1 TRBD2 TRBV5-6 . CASSPGTSGNNEQFF TGTGCCAGCAGCCCGGGGACTAGCGGGAACAATGAGCAGTTCTTC
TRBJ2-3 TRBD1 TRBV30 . CAWSAGTGSDTQYF TGTGCCTGGAGTGCAGGGACAGGGTCAGATACGCAGTATTTT
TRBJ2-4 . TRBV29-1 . CSVAPHVGDKNIQYF TGCAGCGTTGCCCCCCATGTGGGTGACAAAAACATTCAGTACTTC
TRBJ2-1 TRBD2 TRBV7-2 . CASSVRTSGIPVEQFF TGTGCCAGCAGCGTCAGGACTAGCGGGATACCGGTGGAGCAGTTCTTC
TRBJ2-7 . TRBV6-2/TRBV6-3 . CASSYRRTDSPYEQYF TGTGCCAGCAGTTACCGCAGGACCGACAGCCCCTACGAGCAGTACTTC
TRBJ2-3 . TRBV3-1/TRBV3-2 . CASSLTDTQYF TGTGCCAGCAGCCTGACAGATACGCAGTATTTT
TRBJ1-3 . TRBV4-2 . CASSTVQGATGNTIYF TGTGCCAGCAGCACGGTACAGGGAGCAACTGGAAACACCATATATTTT
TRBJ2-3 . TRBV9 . CASSVEWWDGTQYF TGTGCCAGCAGCGTAGAATGGTGGGACGGTACGCAGTATTTT
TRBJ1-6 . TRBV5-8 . CATRRGEGYNSPLHF TGTGCCACCAGGAGGGGTGAGGGGTATAATTCACCCCTCCACTTT
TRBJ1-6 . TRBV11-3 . CASSLDPSSPLHF TGTGCCAGCAGCTTAGACCCTAGTTCACCCCTCCACTTT